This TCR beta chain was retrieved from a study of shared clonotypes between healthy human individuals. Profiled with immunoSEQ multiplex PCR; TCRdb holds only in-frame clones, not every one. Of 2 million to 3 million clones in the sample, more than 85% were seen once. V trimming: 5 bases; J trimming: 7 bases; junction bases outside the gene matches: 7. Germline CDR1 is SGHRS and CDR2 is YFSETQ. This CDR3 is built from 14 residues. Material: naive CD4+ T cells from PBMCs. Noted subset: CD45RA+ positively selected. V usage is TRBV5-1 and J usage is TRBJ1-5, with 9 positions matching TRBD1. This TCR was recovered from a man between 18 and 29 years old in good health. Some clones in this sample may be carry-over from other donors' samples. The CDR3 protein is CASSRTGEGQPQHF. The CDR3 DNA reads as TGCGCCAGCAGTCGGACAGGGGAGGGCCAGCCCCAGCATTTT.